This T cell receptor beta chain was sequenced for a study of regulatory T cells in long-lasting Graves disease. This clonotype has just a few counts. The time point is: newly diagnosed GD, antithyroid drugs for less than 3 months. There was RNA extracted from PBMCs, and the TCR library was made from it. Arm-PCR of CDR3 regions and iRepertoire HTBI primers were used to build TCR beta libraries. One entry per CDR3 protein results from TCRdb running MiXCR on the multiplex PCR reads. The table has 550,000 to 700,000 distinct CDR3 sequences, about 16% seen once. Per germline, CDR1 SQVTM and CDR2 ANQGSEA. There are 14 residues in the CDR3. V shed 6 bases and J shed 1 base, with 13 bases lying between them. These same records also appear under a second study, on T cells in Graves' hyperthyroidism and ophthalmopathy. That study adds: Most clonotypes expanded in thyroid above 0.001 were likewise present in blood.

The source material was peripheral blood mononuclear cells (PBMCs), sampled at new diagnosis, from a patient treated with antithyroid drugs. The chain has TRBV29-1 and TRBJ2-1; D may be TRBD2 (6 bases). The TCR sequence derives from a young man with Graves disease. CDR3 DNA sequence: TGCAGCGTGCCAACAGGAGGGTCCTACAATGAGCAGTTCTTC. Its protein product is CSVPTGGSYNEQFF.